Included here is one T cell receptor (beta chain) sequence, with context. Profiled with immunoSEQ multiplex PCR; TCRdb holds only in-frame clones, not every one. The sample lists roughly 48,000 clones; over 75% were seen once. The data stem from a study of T cell changes during pregnancy in multiple sclerosis. There are 14 residues in the CDR3. V lost 2 bases and J 8 bases, leaving 15 bases between the germline ends. CDR1 is MNHNS and CDR2 is SASEGT in the germline V gene. This TCR came from a female donor with multiple sclerosis, enrolled in a pregnancy study. The V call is TRBV6-1, the J call TRBJ1-2; tentative D call: TRBD1 (6 bases). Specimen: CD4+ T cells from peripheral blood mononuclear cells, collected in the second trimester of pregnancy. CDR3 in amino acids: CASSEWRGRGGYTF. The DNA for the CDR3 is TGTGCCAGCAGTGAATGGAGGGGGAGGGGAGGCTACACCTTC.